The present T cell receptor beta chain was sequenced within a study of blood T cell repertoires in COVID-19. TCRdb's table, derived via immunoSEQ multiplex PCR, lists solely in-frame clones and lacks some. The data contain about 160,000 clones, approximately 88% of them seen just once; the ten biggest clones take up about 6.6%. The source of this sequence is a woman aged 45-60 years who had recovered from COVID-19. Sequencing was performed on PBMCs or T cells enriched from blood (not recorded which).

CDR3 coding DNA: TGTGCCAGCAGCTCACAGGCCACTAGCAATCAGCCCCAGCATTTT. This translates into CASSSQATSNQPQHF. V gene TRBV7-2 combines with J gene TRBJ1-5; weak D call: TRBD1 (5 bases). This CDR3 spans 15 amino acids. In germline, CDR1 is SGHTA, CDR2 FQGNSA. V was shortened by 4 bases and J by 0 bases, with 10 bases between the two germline ends.